This T cell receptor beta chain emerged from a study of identifying expanded T cells in peripheral blood. General study findings and limits: Over about two and four weeks, about 16 and 19 clones changed, versus around 1.3 between replicates. Across healthy donors, higher total template counts meant significantly greater roughly two-week count variance.

TCRdb keeps only in-frame clones here, not all; method: immunoSEQ multiplex PCR. This sample yields approximately 85,000 clones, of which just under 85% are seen a single time; approximately 18% belongs to the top ten. No infections or other immune events were documented during collection. A note on this clone: The antigen is undetermined.

The germline CDR1 and CDR2 sequences are SEHNR and FQNEAQ (reference sequence). V gave up 2 bases and J gave up 3 bases, with 13 bases separating them. The CDR3 consists of 16 residues. The sample comprised blood. This chain connects TRBV7-9 to TRBJ1-4; D is ambiguous. This clonotype originated in a person aged 18 to 69 in good health. CDR3 sequence (DNA): TGTGCCAGCAGCTTAAGAGGAGGGTCAGCTAATGAAAAACTGTTTTTT. Its translation is CASSLRGGSANEKLFF.